The entry below gives a single T cell receptor (beta chain) sequence along with its context. There is no known antigen for this receptor. Base qualities are not recorded, but no much larger clone differs from it by a single base. These data belong to a study of patients and donors after allogeneic stem cell transplantation (dated by TCRdb to about 2020). Libraries were prepared through RT-PCR. Sequencing was performed on a NextSeq 550. TCRdb reworked the public reads: Q25 trimming with fastp, MiXCR clone assembly, productive beta chains retained. Each entry is one CDR3 protein sequence, shown with its most common DNA and genes. This sample lists 15,000 to 20,000 distinct CDR3 sequences; less than 5% were detected once. The leading ten clones occupy about 37% of the sample. The sample comprised blood, either unsorted or a sorted T cell fraction (not recorded which). The sequence derives from a human donor who was either an allogeneic HSCT recipient or a stem cell or donor lymphocyte infusion donor (not recorded which). It is not recorded whose cells these are; they may come from a transplant donor.

The nucleotide sequence reads TGCGCCAGCAGCCCCAGCGGGGGACTGGCGGACAATGAGCAGTTCTTC. Its translation reads: CASSPSGGLADNEQFF. The sequence links TRBV10-1 to TRBJ2-1, and TRBD2 aligns with 8 junction nucleotides. Unmatched junction bases come to 12, with V trimmed by 6 bases and J by 5 bases. CDR1 and CDR2, per the germline V gene (reference sequence), are WNHNN and SYGVQD. The CDR3 measures 16 amino acids from cysteine to phenylalanine. Only the CDR3 part of the read is kept: 48 bases, read in frame from the first base.